This TCR beta chain is from a study of ipilimumab plus nivolumab after autologous stem cell transplantation. This clone was recorded once. CDR1 is LNHDA, CDR2 SQIVND, per germline (reference sequence). The CDR3 has 13 amino acids. Trimming removed 8 bases from V and 0 bases from J, with 11 bases in between. Using immunoSEQ multiplex PCR, the repertoire was profiled, and TCRdb retains in-frame clones only, with some absent. The sample gives 77,000 or so clones, 83% of which show up once; approximately 2.2% is in the top ten. The source is a male donor with diffuse large B-cell lymphoma. Sequenced here: PBMCs, sampled in a trial of ipilimumab plus nivolumab as post-transplant consolidation. The chain employs TRBV19 and TRBJ2-7; maybe TRBD1 (5 bases). The CDR3 region has the DNA TGTGCCAGTGCGGACACTTCCTCCTACGAGCAGTACTTC. This codes for CASADTSSYEQYF. Together with reference TRBV19 and TRBJ2-7, the CDR3 gives the full variable domain: DGGITQSPKYLFRKEGQNVTLSCEQNLNHDAMYWYRQDPGQGLRLIYYSQIVNDFQKGDIAEGYSVSREKKESFPLTVTSAQKNPTAFYLCASADTSSYEQYFGPGTRLTVT.